Each of the 12 T cell receptor beta chains below was sequenced from the same sample in a study of response to subunit inactivated influenza vaccine. From the RT-PCR reads, TCRdb called clonotypes with MiXCR, one entry per CDR3 protein. Of about 520,000 distinct CDR3 sequences in the sample, under 8.5% were seen once. Source: PBMCs from blood, taken 23 to 25 months after vaccination. The receptors shown here come from a man between 50 and 75 years old who received an inactivated influenza vaccine.

The chain combines TRBV28 with TRBJ2-7; 8 nucleotides align to TRBD2. Germline CDR1 reads MDHEN; CDR2 reads SYDVKM. This CDR3 has 14 amino acids. Losses at the gene ends were 8 bases for V and 3 bases for J; bases not matched to a gene: 9. The CDR3 DNA reads TGTGCCAGCCGCAGGGGCGGGAGGAACTACGAGCAGTACTTC. Residues: CASRRGGRNYEQYF.

This clonotype was found many times. This chain links TRBV5-1 with TRBJ2-7, with D hard to call. There are 12 residues in the CDR3. CDR1 and CDR2 (germline): SGHRS, YFSETQ. V dropped 4 bases and J dropped 5 bases, with 10 bases sitting between them. The CDR3 here is CASSKTLDEQYF. CDR3 nucleotide sequence: TGCGCCAGCAGCAAAACGCTAGACGAGCAGTACTTC.

V gene TRBV5-1 combines with J gene TRBJ2-3; D gene uncertain. V was trimmed by 4 bases and J by 5 bases, leaving 8 bases between them. Per germline, CDR1 SGHRS and CDR2 YFSETQ. This CDR3 is built from 12 residues. The CDR3 DNA reads as TGCGCCAGCAGCGTTATACAAGATACGCAGTATTTT. This codes for CASSVIQDTQYF.

This sequence joins TRBV7-9 and TRBJ2-7; D possibly corresponds to TRBD1 (6 bases). CDR1 and CDR2 (germline): SEHNR, FQNEAQ (reference sequence). Trimming removed 3 bases from V and 3 bases from J, with 18 bases in between. The CDR3 covers 16 residues. The CDR3 is CASSFSPQGTIYEQYF. The CDR3 region has the DNA TGTGCCAGCAGCTTTAGTCCCCAGGGGACCATCTACGAGCAGTACTTC.

This rearrangement joins TRBV20-1 to TRBJ1-5, with 10 bases that match TRBD1. Looked up from germline, CDR1 is DFQATT and CDR2 is SNEGSKA (reference sequence). V gave up 0 bases and J gave up 2 bases; unmatched junction bases: 4. CDR3 length: 16 residues. The CDR3 coding sequence is TGCAGTGCTAGAGATAGGGACAGGGGAGGCAATCAGCCCCAGCATTTT. Translation gives CSARDRDRGGNQPQHF.

This clonotype was seen more than once but under ten times. V gene TRBV5-1 combines with J gene TRBJ2-7, with D perhaps TRBD1 (6 bases). The germline CDR1 and CDR2 sequences are SGHRS and YFSETQ. V lost 3 bases and J lost 6, with 13 bases in between. The CDR3 has 13 residues. The CDR3 sequence is CASSSRQALEQYF. Here the CDR3 DNA reads TGCGCCAGCAGCTCTCGACAGGCTCTCGAGCAGTACTTC.

The chain combines TRBV20-1 with TRBJ1-4; D is unclear. The ends were cut back, 6 bases at V and 1 base at J, with 12 bases in the middle. In germline, CDR1 is DFQATT, CDR2 SNEGSKA (reference sequence). The CDR3 runs 14 residues. The CDR3 coding sequence is TGCAGTGCCGGGCGGTGGGGAACTAATGAAAAACTGTTTTTT. Residues: CSAGRWGTNEKLFF.

At least ten counts were recorded for this clonotype. The gene calls are TRBV7-9 and TRBJ2-7; D not certain. Germline V CDR1 and CDR2: SEHNR, FQNEAQ (reference sequence). This CDR3 region has 14 residues. V lost 2 bases, J lost 0 bases, and 8 bases lay in between. The DNA for the CDR3 is TGTGCCAGCAGCTTAAGGCACGGCTCCTACGAGCAGTACTTC. Amino acid sequence: CASSLRHGSYEQYF.

Regarding this clonotype: This may stem from a read error, because a much larger clone lies one nucleotide away. J is TRBJ2-3 and V is TRBV5-5; 7 positions match TRBD2. CDR1 is SGHKS, CDR2 YYEKEE, per germline (reference sequence). The V segment lost 6 bases and the J segment 9 bases; nucleotides outside the gene matches: 13. The CDR3 runs to 14 residues. CDR3: CASIPRTSVRTQYF. The CDR3 nucleotides are TGTGCCAGCATCCCGCGGACTAGTGTGAGGACGCAGTATTTT.

This clonotype has more than one count but fewer than ten. This chain uses TRBV10-1 with TRBJ2-7; D unresolved. Looked up from germline, CDR1 is WNHNN and CDR2 is SYGVQD (reference sequence). The CDR3 is made up of 15 amino acids. With 5 bases removed from V and 6 bases from J, the gap between germline ends came to 20 bases. CDR3 sequence: CASSPSFSGLVEQYF. CDR3 in DNA: TGCGCCAGCAGTCCATCTTTTTCCGGGCTGGTCGAGCAGTACTTC.

This clonotype was observed a handful of times. CDR3 region: CASSRTSKDTQYF. DNA for the CDR3: TGTGCCAGCAGTAGGACTAGCAAGGATACGCAGTATTTT. This sequence joins TRBV11-2 and TRBJ2-3; 8 positions agree with TRBD2. The V and J ends lost 6 bases and 6 bases, in that order; junction bases with no gene match: 5. Germline CDR1 reads SGHAT; CDR2 reads FQNNGV. The CDR3 sequence is 13 residues long.

J is TRBJ2-3 and V is TRBV18; 13 positions agree with TRBD2. With 3 bases clipped from V and 2 bases from J, the junction kept 5 bases outside the gene matches. Germline lookup yields CDR1 KGHSH and CDR2 LQKENI. The CDR3 runs to 17 residues. CDR3 nucleotides: TGTGCCAGCTCACCTGAGACTAGCGGGAGGACCACAGATACGCAGTATTTT. Amino acid sequence: CASSPETSGRTTDTQYF.